Listed below are T cell receptor beta chains from one sample, sequenced in a study of chronic HIV infection and antiretroviral therapy. Each CDR3 protein gets one entry after TCRdb re-called the 5' RACE reads with MiXCR. The repertoire consists of fewer than 40,000 distinct CDR3 sequences, with roughly 9.1% occurring once and the leading ten covering more than 2%. The sequenced material came from peripheral blood. Every receptor here comes from an adult who had HIV and had not received antiretroviral therapy, or was an uninfected healthy control (not recorded which). Both conserved end residues are part of each CDR3. Fields, in order: CDR3 protein, CDR3 DNA, D gene, clone size, V gene, J gene. A D gene is named only where the DNA matches it firmly. Part of the rows lack a size; the others show once, few, many or a class for expanded clones.

CASSFFRGDYGYTF	TGTGCCAGCAGTTTTTTTCGGGGGGACTATGGCTACACCTTC	-	many	TRBV12-3/TRBV12-4	TRBJ1-2
CATSDLENTGELFF	TGTGCCACCAGTGATTTGGAAAACACCGGGGAGCTGTTTTTT	-	few	TRBV24-1	TRBJ2-2
CASSSPQGTGNSGELFF	TGTGCCAGCAGCTCGCCGCAAGGGACAGGGAACTCTGGGGAGCTGTTTTTT	TRBD1	many	TRBV7-9	TRBJ2-2
CASSLSTDTLIAKNIQYF	TGCGCCAGCAGCTTGAGCACAGATACATTGATAGCCAAAAACATTCAGTACTTC	-	-	TRBV5-1	TRBJ2-4
CSVLARTQETQYF	TGCAGCGTTCTCGCTAGGACCCAAGAGACCCAGTACTTC	-	-	TRBV29-1	TRBJ2-5
CASFPGLAVTDTQYF	TGTGCCAGCTTCCCGGGACTAGCGGTCACAGATACGCAGTATTTT	TRBD2	many	TRBV5-4	TRBJ2-3
CASSLPGQGNEKLFF	TGTGCCAGCAGCTTACCGGGACAGGGGAATGAAAAACTGTTTTTT	TRBD1	many	TRBV11-2	TRBJ1-4
CAITEGQNTEAFF	TGTGCCATCACCGAAGGACAGAACACTGAAGCTTTCTTT	-	many	TRBV10-3	TRBJ1-1
CATGGGTDTQYF	TGTGCCACAGGAGGGGGAACAGATACGCAGTATTTT	-	few	TRBV6-2/TRBV6-3	TRBJ2-3
CASSQDGGRWESPLHF	TGCGCCAGCAGCCAAGATGGGGGGCGGTGGGAATCACCCCTCCACTTT	-	-	TRBV4-3	TRBJ1-6
CASSVHNEQFF	TGTGCCAGCAGTGTCCACAATGAGCAGTTCTTC	-	-	TRBV2	TRBJ2-1
CASSRARGENQPQHF	TGTGCCAGCAGCAGGGCCCGCGGGGAAAATCAGCCCCAGCATTTT	-	few	TRBV7-2	TRBJ1-5
CASSQDVQYEQYF	TGCGCCAGCAGCCAAGATGTGCAGTACGAGCAGTACTTC	-	many	TRBV4-3	TRBJ2-7
CASSYVFGQTNSALHF	TGTGCCAGCAGTTACGTTTTTGGACAGACGAATTCGGCCCTCCACTTT	-	-	TRBV6-5	TRBJ1-6
CASSRPGQGYEQYF	TGTGCCAGCAGCCGCCCGGGACAGGGGTACGAGCAGTACTTC	TRBD1	many	TRBV3-1	TRBJ2-7
CASSLTLSSGNGETQYF	TGTGCCAGCAGCTTAACTTTGTCTAGCGGAAACGGGGAGACCCAGTACTTC	TRBD2	many	TRBV11-2	TRBJ2-5
CASSTGSQETQYF	TGTGCCAGCAGCACCGGGTCCCAAGAGACCCAGTACTTC	-	many	TRBV7-2	TRBJ2-5
CASSLAGTGETQYF	TGTGCCAGCAGCTTAGCGGGGACAGGGGAGACCCAGTACTTC	TRBD1	few	TRBV7-7	TRBJ2-5
CASTSIARSSTDTQYF	TGTGCCAGCACCAGCATCGCCAGATCCTCCACAGATACGCAGTATTTT	-	many	TRBV5-6	TRBJ2-3
CSVERTARGEAQYF	TGCAGCGTTGAACGGACAGCCAGGGGAGAGGCCCAGTACTTC	-	many	TRBV29-1	TRBJ2-5
CASSDRPGLVQFF	TGTGCCAGCAGTGATAGGCCCGGCCTAGTGCAGTTCTTC	-	once	TRBV2	TRBJ2-1
CSVYRRTSGRYEQYF	TGCAGCGTTTACCGTCGGACTAGCGGGAGATACGAGCAGTACTTC	TRBD2	-	TRBV29-1	TRBJ2-7
CSVVPDGQLGQPQHF	TGCAGCGTTGTTCCAGATGGACAGTTGGGCCAGCCCCAGCATTTT	-	few	TRBV29-1	TRBJ1-5
CASTLESIAYEQYF	TGTGCCAGCACCCTCGAGAGCATAGCCTACGAGCAGTACTTC	-	-	TRBV6-1	TRBJ2-7
CASSEDGSGSLDEQYF	TGCGCCAGCAGTGAGGACGGTAGCGGGAGTTTAGACGAGCAGTACTTC	TRBD2	-	TRBV10-1	TRBJ2-7
CSVRADSNQPQHF	TGCAGCGTTCGGGCGGATAGCAATCAGCCCCAGCATTTT	-	many	TRBV29-1	TRBJ1-5
CASSPASGFSTDTQYF	TGTGCCAGCAGCCCAGCTAGCGGTTTTAGCACAGATACGCAGTATTTT	TRBD2	many	TRBV27	TRBJ2-3
CASTRLGNNEQFF	TGTGCCAGCACCAGACTAGGGAACAATGAGCAGTTCTTC	-	medium-sized	TRBV27	TRBJ2-1
CSARRYTGAGGYNEQFF	TGCAGTGCTAGGAGGTATACGGGAGCCGGGGGGTACAATGAGCAGTTCTTC	TRBD2	many	TRBV20-1	TRBJ2-1
CSVSGQTYSYEQYF	TGCAGCGTATCGGGACAGACCTATTCCTACGAGCAGTACTTC	TRBD1	many	TRBV29-1	TRBJ2-7
CSVEGGGTGAGEQFF	TGCAGCGTTGAAGGCGGAGGGACAGGGGCGGGTGAGCAGTTCTTC	TRBD1	few	TRBV29-1	TRBJ2-1
CASSPEGVFDYGYTF	TGCGCCAGCAGCCCGGAGGGTGTTTTCGACTATGGCTACACCTTC	-	-	TRBV4-3	TRBJ1-2
CASSYDSNYGYTF	TGTGCCAGCAGTTACGACAGCAACTATGGCTACACCTTC	-	-	TRBV6-2/TRBV6-3	TRBJ1-2
CASSLALSLNEQFF	TGTGCCAGCAGCTTAGCGCTCAGTCTCAATGAGCAGTTCTTC	-	-	TRBV7-2	TRBJ2-1
CASSHPTSSGPEAFF	TGTGCCAGCAGCCATCCGACATCCTCAGGACCTGAAGCTTTCTTT	-	many	TRBV4-2	TRBJ1-1
CSAQALEDGYTF	TGCAGTGCCCAAGCCCTCGAGGATGGCTACACCTTC	-	few	TRBV20-1	TRBJ1-2
CSARQNNQPQHF	TGCAGTGCTAGACAGAACAATCAGCCCCAGCATTTT	-	many	TRBV20-1	TRBJ1-5
CASSIVAGQETQYF	TGTGCCAGCAGCATCGTAGCTGGCCAAGAGACCCAGTACTTC	-	few	TRBV12-3/TRBV12-4	TRBJ2-5
CAISGSGQAYEQYF	TGTGCCATCAGTGGTAGCGGCCAGGCCTACGAGCAGTACTTC	-	-	TRBV10-3	TRBJ2-7
CASSPEGLYGYTF	TGTGCCAGCAGTCCTGAGGGCCTCTATGGCTACACCTTC	-	-	TRBV6-4	TRBJ1-2
CSVELADYEQYF	TGCAGCGTTGAACTAGCCGACTACGAGCAGTACTTC	-	many	TRBV29-1	TRBJ2-7
CASSFQSGWTGENYGYTF	TGTGCCAGCAGTTTTCAATCGGGGTGGACAGGGGAGAACTATGGCTACACCTTC	TRBD1	-	TRBV28	TRBJ1-2
CASSHRGEGYTF	TGTGCCAGCAGCCACCGTGGGGAAGGCTACACCTTC	-	many	TRBV6-6	TRBJ1-2
CSVVGREGTEAFF	TGCAGCGTTGTAGGGAGGGAGGGCACTGAAGCTTTCTTT	-	many	TRBV29-1	TRBJ1-1
CASSPRDNQPQHF	TGTGCCAGCAGCCCCAGGGACAATCAGCCCCAGCATTTT	-	few	TRBV3-1	TRBJ1-5
CASSPQDSPNYGYTF	TGTGCCAGCAGCCCCCAGGACAGTCCTAACTATGGCTACACCTTC	-	few	TRBV9	TRBJ1-2
CASSYTGNNQPQHF	TGTGCCAGCAGTTACACCGGGAACAATCAGCCCCAGCATTTT	-	few	TRBV6-2/TRBV6-3	TRBJ1-5
CASSERRQGAKQYF	TGTGCCAGCAGTGAAAGGCGGCAGGGGGCGAAGCAGTACTTC	TRBD1	-	TRBV2	TRBJ2-7
CASNRGVPYNSPLHF	TGTGCCAGCAACCGCGGGGTTCCCTATAATTCACCCCTCCACTTT	-	many	TRBV5-5	TRBJ1-6
CASSTRLSTDTQYF	TGTGCCAGCAGCACAAGACTCAGTACAGATACGCAGTATTTT	-	many	TRBV7-2	TRBJ2-3
CASSQKIRAEQYF	TGCGCCAGCAGCCAAAAGATTAGGGCCGAGCAGTACTTC	-	few	TRBV4-3	TRBJ2-7
CSVGGRERSRRYEQYF	TGCAGCGTTGGTGGGCGGGAGAGGAGTAGGCGCTACGAGCAGTACTTC	TRBD2	many	TRBV29-1	TRBJ2-7
CASSQDSLVNTEAFF	TGCGCCAGCAGCCAAGATTCGCTCGTGAACACTGAAGCTTTCTTT	-	few	TRBV4-3	TRBJ1-1
CASSPIAGRATEAFF	TGTGCCAGCAGCCCCATTGCCGGCAGGGCTACTGAAGCTTTCTTT	-	few	TRBV7-9	TRBJ1-1
CASSDPREEDEKLFF	TGTGCCAGCAGTGATCCCAGGGAGGAGGATGAAAAACTGTTTTTT	-	once	TRBV6-1	TRBJ1-4
CSVEDPGVNQETQYF	TGCAGCGTTGAAGATCCGGGGGTTAACCAAGAGACCCAGTACTTC	-	many	TRBV29-1	TRBJ2-5
CASSLAGEATEAFF	TGTGCCAGCAGCTTAGCGGGGGAGGCCACTGAAGCTTTCTTT	-	-	TRBV7-9	TRBJ1-1
CASSLAQYSNQPQHF	TGTGCCAGCAGCTTAGCTCAATATAGCAATCAGCCCCAGCATTTT	-	-	TRBV7-2	TRBJ1-5
CASSSGAPLHF	TGTGCCAGCAGTTCGGGGGCGCCCCTCCACTTT	-	many	TRBV12-3/TRBV12-4	TRBJ1-6
CSAREPVSGFGTDTQYF	TGCAGTGCTAGAGAGCCGGTCTCGGGGTTTGGCACAGATACGCAGTATTTT	-	many	TRBV20-1	TRBJ2-3